This T cell receptor beta chain was identified during a study of cytomegalovirus exposure and HLA in healthy donors. Study information: Counted in an early data release were roughly 87 million unique TCRs from HLA-typed donors. Study outcomes and limitations: The productive fraction for most TCR beta V segments was about 87% or about 30% in an earlier analysis. In a later analysis, TCR beta V- and J-gene trimming was associated with a missense DCLRE1C variant.

Regarding this clone: Its specificity is unknown.

With 60 Vbeta and 13 Jbeta primers, the PCR was carried out. Produced via immunoSEQ multiplex PCR; TCRdb's table is partial and in-frame only. The data show fewer than 250,000 clones, about 86% seen once. Trimming removed 0 bases from V and 5 bases from J; junction bases left unmatched: 11. Germline V CDR1 and CDR2: LGHNA, YSLEER. This CDR3 spans 20 amino acids. This receptor was identified in a man aged 35-49 years in good health and CMV-seropositive. Sequencing was done on a sample of PBMCs. This rearrangement joins TRBV4-3 to TRBJ2-2, with TRBD2 matching 14 bases. CDR3 protein: CASSQEWLGLAGVGTGELFF. The CDR3 bases are TGCGCCAGCAGCCAAGAATGGTTGGGACTAGCGGGAGTGGGAACCGGGGAGCTGTTTTTT.